This TCR beta chain was captured by sequencing in a study of OX40 agonist ivuxolimab in advanced cancers. Study context: Intravenous ivuxolimab at 0.01 to 10 mg/kg was given to patients every 2 weeks.

The protocol was immunoSEQ multiplex PCR, while the TCRdb copy is restricted to in-frame clones and leaves out a portion. The sample holds under 85,000 clones, 86% seen once. The CDR3 covers 13 residues. Trimming took 5 bases from V and 4 from J; bases not matched to a gene: 6. CDR1 and CDR2 from the germline V gene are SQVTM and ANQGSEA. General observations from the study: The investigators did not determine what antigen specificity the expanded peripheral T cells had.

In the case of this clone: Its antigen remains unidentified.

The V and J genes are TRBV29-1 and TRBJ1-2; 8 bases are shared with TRBD1. This material consisted of CD4+ or CD8+ T cells sorted from blood, taken in a trial of the OX40 agonist ivuxolimab. The origin of this receptor is an adult with an advanced solid tumor such as melanoma, head and neck, liver or kidney cancer. This chain's CDR3 is CSVSDRVSYGYTF. The CDR3 DNA reads as TGCAGCGTTTCGGACAGGGTCAGCTATGGCTACACCTTC.